The T cell receptor beta chain described here comes from a study of radiation and T cells in renal cell carcinoma. Per germline, CDR1 MNHNS and CDR2 SASEGT. Trimming took 8 bases from V and 3 from J, leaving 7 bases between them. There are 12 residues in the CDR3. Using immunoSEQ multiplex PCR, the repertoire was profiled, and TCRdb retains in-frame clones only, with some absent. The data hold roughly 80,000 clones, with around 86% observed a single time. Indicated time point: blood 2 weeks post-SBRT. The treatment was: 15 Gy SBRT to primary tumor, nephrectomy 4 weeks later. This TCR derives from a woman aged 50 to 60 with renal cell carcinoma. This rearrangement joins TRBV6-1 to TRBJ1-4; D possibly corresponds to TRBD1 (6 bases). The sample in question was blood, obtained from a patient whose treatment included radiotherapy and nephrectomy. DNA of the CDR3: TGTGCCAGCTGGACAGCTAATGAAAAACTGTTTTTT. This sequence encodes CASWTANEKLFF.